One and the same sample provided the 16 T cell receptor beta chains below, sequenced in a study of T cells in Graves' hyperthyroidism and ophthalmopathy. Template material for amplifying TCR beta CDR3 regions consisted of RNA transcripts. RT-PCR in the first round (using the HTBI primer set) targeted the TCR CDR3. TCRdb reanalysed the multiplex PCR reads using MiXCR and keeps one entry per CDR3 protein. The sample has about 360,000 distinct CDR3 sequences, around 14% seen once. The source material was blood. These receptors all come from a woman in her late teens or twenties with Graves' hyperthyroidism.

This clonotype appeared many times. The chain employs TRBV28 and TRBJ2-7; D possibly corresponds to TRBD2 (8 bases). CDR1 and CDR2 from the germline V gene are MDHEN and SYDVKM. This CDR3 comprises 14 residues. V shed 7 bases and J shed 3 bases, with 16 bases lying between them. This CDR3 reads CASKGAGGLYEQYF. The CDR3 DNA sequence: TGTGCCAGCAAGGGGGCGGGGGGCCTCTACGAGCAGTACTTC.

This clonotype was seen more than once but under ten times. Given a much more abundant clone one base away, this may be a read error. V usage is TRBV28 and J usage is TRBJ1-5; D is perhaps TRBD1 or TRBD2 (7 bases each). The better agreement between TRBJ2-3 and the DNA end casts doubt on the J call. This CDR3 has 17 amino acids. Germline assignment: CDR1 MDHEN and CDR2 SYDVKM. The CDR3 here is CASSLVNRGGSGGPQYF. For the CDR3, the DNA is TGTGCCAGCAGTTTGGTGAACAGGGGAGGCTCCGGGGGGCCCCAGTATTTT.

The CDR3 here is CAILEQVGAYNEQFF. The CDR3 nucleotides are TGTGCCATCCTTGAACAGGTGGGGGCCTACAATGAGCAGTTCTTC. The chain has TRBV12-3 or TRBV12-4 and TRBJ2-1; D possibly matches TRBD1 or TRBD2 (5 bases each). There are 15 residues in the CDR3. Trimming took off 10 bases at V and 2 bases at J, with 18 bases between the two ends.

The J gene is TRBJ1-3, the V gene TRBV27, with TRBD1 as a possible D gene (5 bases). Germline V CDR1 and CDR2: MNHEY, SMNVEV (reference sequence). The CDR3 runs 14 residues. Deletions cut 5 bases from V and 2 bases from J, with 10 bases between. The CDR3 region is CASSPPGTGNTIYF. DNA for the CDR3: TGTGCCAGCAGTCCCCCAGGGACTGGAAACACCATATATTTT.

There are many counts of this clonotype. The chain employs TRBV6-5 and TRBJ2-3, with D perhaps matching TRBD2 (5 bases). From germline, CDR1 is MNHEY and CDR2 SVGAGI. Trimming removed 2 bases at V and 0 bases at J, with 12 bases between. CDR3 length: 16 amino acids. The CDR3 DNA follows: TGTGCCAGCAGTTACGGTGCGGGCCCGAGCACAGATACGCAGTATTTT. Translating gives CASSYGAGPSTDTQYF.

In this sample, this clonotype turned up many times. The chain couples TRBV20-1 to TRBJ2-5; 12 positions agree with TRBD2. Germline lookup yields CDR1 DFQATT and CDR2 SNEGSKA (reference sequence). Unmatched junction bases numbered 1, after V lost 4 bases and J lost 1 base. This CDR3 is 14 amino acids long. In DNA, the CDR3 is TGCAGTGCTACTAGCGGGGGGGCCCAAGAGACCCAGTACTTC. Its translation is CSATSGGAQETQYF.

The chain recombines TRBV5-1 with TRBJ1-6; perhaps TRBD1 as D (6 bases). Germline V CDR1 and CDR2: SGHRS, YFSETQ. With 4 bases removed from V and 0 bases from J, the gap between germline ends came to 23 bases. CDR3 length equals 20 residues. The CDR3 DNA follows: TGCGCCAGCAGCCGCGTGGGGGGACATACGATGAGCTCCTATAATTCACCCCTCCACTTT. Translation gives CASSRVGGHTMSSYNSPLHF.

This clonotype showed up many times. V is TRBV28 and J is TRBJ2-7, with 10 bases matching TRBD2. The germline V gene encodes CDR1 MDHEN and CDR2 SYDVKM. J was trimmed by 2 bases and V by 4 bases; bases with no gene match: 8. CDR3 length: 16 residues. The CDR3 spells CASSSPSGSSTYEQYF. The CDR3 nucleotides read TGTGCCAGCAGTTCCCCTAGCGGGAGCTCCACCTACGAGCAGTACTTC.

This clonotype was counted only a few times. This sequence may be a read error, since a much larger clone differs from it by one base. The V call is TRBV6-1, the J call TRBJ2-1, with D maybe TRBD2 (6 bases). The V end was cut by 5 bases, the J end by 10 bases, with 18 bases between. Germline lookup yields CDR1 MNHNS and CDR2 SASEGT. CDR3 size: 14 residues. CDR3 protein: CASSPVTGASEQFF. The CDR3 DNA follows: TGTGCCAGCAGTCCCGTAACGGGAGCGAGCGAGCAGTTCTTC.

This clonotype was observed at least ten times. Written as DNA, the CDR3 is TGTGCCAGCTCACCCCGGGACAAGGAGAGTGGTGAGACCCAGTACTTC. It codes for CASSPRDKESGETQYF. The V gene is TRBV18, the J gene TRBJ2-5; tentative D call: TRBD1 (6 bases). In germline, CDR1 is KGHSH, CDR2 LQKENI. V was trimmed by 3 bases and J by 5 bases, leaving 19 bases between them. This CDR3 has 16 residues.

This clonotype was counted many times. The CDR3 coding sequence is TGCGCCAGCAACTCTCCAGCGCCGAACACTGAAGCTTTCTTT. Translated: CASNSPAPNTEAFF. The genes are TRBV5-1 and TRBJ1-1; D uncertain. Germline V gene data show CDR1 as SGHRS and CDR2 as YFSETQ. V was shortened by 6 bases and J by 1 base, with 13 bases between the two germline ends. The CDR3 has 14 residues.

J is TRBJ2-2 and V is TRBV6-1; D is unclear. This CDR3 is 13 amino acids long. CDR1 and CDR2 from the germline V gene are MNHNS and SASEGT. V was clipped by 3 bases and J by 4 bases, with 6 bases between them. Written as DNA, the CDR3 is TGTGCCAGCAGTGACCTTAGCACCGGGGAGCTGTTTTTT. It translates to CASSDLSTGELFF.

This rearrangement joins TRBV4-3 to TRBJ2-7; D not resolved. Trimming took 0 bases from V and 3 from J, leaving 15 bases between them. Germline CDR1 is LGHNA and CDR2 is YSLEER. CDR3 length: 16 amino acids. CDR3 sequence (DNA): TGCGCCAGCAGCCAAGATTTTTCGGGTAACAGCTACGAGCAGTACTTC. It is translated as CASSQDFSGNSYEQYF.

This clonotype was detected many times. CDR3 in DNA: TGCAGTGCTAGGAGTGCAGGGAGCGTCAATCAGCCCCAGCATTTT. Encoded protein: CSARSAGSVNQPQHF. This rearrangement joins TRBV20-1 to TRBJ1-5, with a tentative D call TRBD1 (5 bases). The CDR3 runs to 15 residues. Germline CDR1 DFQATT, CDR2 SNEGSKA (reference sequence). Trimming stripped 3 bases from V and 3 bases from J, with 15 bases between.

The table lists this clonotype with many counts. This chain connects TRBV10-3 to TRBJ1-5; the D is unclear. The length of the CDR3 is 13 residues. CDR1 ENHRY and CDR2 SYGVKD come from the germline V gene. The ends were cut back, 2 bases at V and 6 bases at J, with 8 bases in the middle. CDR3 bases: TGTGCCATCAGTGAGGAGCTTTTTCAGCCCCAGCATTTT. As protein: CAISEELFQPQHF.

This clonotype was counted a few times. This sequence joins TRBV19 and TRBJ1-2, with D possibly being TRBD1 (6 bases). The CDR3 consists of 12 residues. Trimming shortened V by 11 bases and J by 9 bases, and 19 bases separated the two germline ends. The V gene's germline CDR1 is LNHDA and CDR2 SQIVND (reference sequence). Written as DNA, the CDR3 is TGTGCCTCATCCGAGGGGGTGGTGAGCTACACCTTC. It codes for CASSEGVVSYTF.